This paragraph covers one T cell receptor (beta chain) sequence. This specimen belongs to a study of T cell changes during pregnancy in multiple sclerosis. V was shortened by 10 bases and J by 2 bases, with 14 bases between the two germline ends. This CDR3 region has 13 residues. Germline V gives CDR1 MGHDK, CDR2 SYGVNS. Libraries were prepared by immunoSEQ multiplex PCR; TCRdb keeps only in-frame clonotypes and omits some of them. The sample lists tens of thousands of clones, 91% occurring once. This sequence was found in a female donor in good health, enrolled as a control in a pregnancy study. This sample comprised peripheral blood, obtained after pregnancy. The chain uses TRBV25-1 and TRBJ1-1; D is possibly TRBD1 (5 bases). CDR3 coding DNA: TGTGCCACGACCGTGACAGTCAACACTGAAGCTTTCTTT. This gives the protein CATTVTVNTEAFF. Looking up the rest from reference TRBV25-1 and TRBJ1-1 gives the full variable domain: EADIYQTPRYLVIGTGKKITLECSQTMGHDKMYWYQQDPGMELHLIHYSYGVNSTEKGDLSSESTVSRIRTEHFPLTLESARPSHTSQYLCATTVTVNTEAFFGQGTRLTVV.